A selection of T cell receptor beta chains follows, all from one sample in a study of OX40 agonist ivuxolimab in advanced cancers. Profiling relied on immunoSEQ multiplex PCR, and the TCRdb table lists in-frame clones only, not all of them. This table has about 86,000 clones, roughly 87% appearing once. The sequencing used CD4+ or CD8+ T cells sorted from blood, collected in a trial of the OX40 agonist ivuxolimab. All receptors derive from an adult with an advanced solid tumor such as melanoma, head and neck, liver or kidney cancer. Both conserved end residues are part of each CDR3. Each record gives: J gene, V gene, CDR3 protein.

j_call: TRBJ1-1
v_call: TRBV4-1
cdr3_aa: CASSRTVVRGPNTEAFF

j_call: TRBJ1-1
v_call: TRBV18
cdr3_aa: CASSQLTVNTEAFF

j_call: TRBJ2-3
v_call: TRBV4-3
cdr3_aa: CASSQEGTRSTDTQYF

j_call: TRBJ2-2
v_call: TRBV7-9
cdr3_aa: CASSLANAGELFF

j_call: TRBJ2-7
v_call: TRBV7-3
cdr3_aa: CASSLKWSGPYEQYF

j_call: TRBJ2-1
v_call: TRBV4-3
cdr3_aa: CASSQSSSYNEQFF

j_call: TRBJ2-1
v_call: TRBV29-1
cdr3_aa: CSVRVGPQGNEQFF

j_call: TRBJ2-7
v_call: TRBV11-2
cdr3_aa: CASSSRTWDLSYEQYF

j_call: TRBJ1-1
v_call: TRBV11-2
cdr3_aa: CASRQYRGNTEAFF

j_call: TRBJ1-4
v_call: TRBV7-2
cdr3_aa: CASSSTDTLFF

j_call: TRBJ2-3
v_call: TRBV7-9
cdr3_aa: CASRGAADTQYF

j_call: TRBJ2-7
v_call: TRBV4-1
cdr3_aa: CASSQPGRSYEQYF

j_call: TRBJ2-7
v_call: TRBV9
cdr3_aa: CASSVGGLAAYEQYF

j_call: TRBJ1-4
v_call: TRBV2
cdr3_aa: CASSTQGSNEKLFF

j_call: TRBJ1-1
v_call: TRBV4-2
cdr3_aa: CASSWEQPSSGNTEAFF

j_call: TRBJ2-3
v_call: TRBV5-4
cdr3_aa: CASSTGRSTDTQYF

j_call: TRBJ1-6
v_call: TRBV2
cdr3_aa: CASSTLDGRLHF

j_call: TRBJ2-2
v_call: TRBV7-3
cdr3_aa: CASSASRGNTGELFF

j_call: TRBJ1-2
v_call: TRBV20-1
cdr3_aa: CSARTVLGYTF

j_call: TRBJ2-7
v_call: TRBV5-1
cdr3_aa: CASSLDPGSEQYF

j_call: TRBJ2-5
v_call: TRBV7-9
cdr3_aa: CASSLMGLAGGFDETQYF

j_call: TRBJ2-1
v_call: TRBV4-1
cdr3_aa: CASSQEGGAHNEQFF

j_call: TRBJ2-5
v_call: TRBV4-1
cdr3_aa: CASSQWRGETQYF

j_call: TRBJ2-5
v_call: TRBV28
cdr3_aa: CASSPLDRDGETQYF

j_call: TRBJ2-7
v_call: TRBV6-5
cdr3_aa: CASSYSGSVKEQYF

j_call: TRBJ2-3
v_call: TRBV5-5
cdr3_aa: CASSYREDTQYF